This passage covers 8 T cell receptor beta chains from one sample sequenced in a study of vaccination and CD4 T cells after COVID-19. An Oncomine TCR Beta short-read assay was used to sequence the DNA from cultured CD4+ T cells. Each CDR3 protein gets one entry after TCRdb re-called the PCR reads with MiXCR. The table records 20,000 to 25,000 distinct CDR3 sequences, roughly half of them present only once. These receptors are not linked to any known antigen. Treatment reported: 10-day PBMC culture with coronavirus spike peptide pools or control peptides (ViraFEST assay). Material for sequencing was CD4+ T cells from blood, cultured in vitro. Receptors were obtained from a human donor who had recovered from COVID-19.

This clonotype was observed a handful of times. The V and J genes are TRBV27 and TRBJ1-1, with 7 bases identical to TRBD1. V gave up 4 bases and J gave up 3 bases; unmatched junction bases: 8. The CDR3 has 15 amino acids. CDR1 is MNHEY and CDR2 is SMNVEV in the germline V gene (reference sequence). The CDR3 here is CASSYGGGWDTEAFF. The CDR3 nucleotides are TGTGCCAGCAGTTACGGAGGGGGCTGGGACACTGAAGCTTTCTTT.

CDR3 loop: CASSNPRQAVHEQYF. In DNA, the CDR3 is TGTGCCAGCAGTAACCCCCGACAGGCCGTCCACGAGCAGTACTTC. V usage is TRBV6-1 and J usage is TRBJ2-7, with D perhaps TRBD1 (6 bases). The CDR3 loop spans 15 amino acids. CDR1 and CDR2 (germline): MNHNS, SASEGT. The germline V and J ends were trimmed by 5 bases and 5 bases, with 19 bases remaining between them.

The rearrangement links TRBV7-2 to TRBJ2-1; D not certain. Germline V gives CDR1 SGHTA, CDR2 FQGNSA. The CDR3 sequence is 11 residues long. Deletions cut 2 bases from V and 6 bases from J, with 2 bases between. CDR3 in DNA: TGTGCCAGCAGCTTATTCAATGAGCAGTTCTTC. It is translated as CASSLFNEQFF.

The chain uses TRBV12-3 or TRBV12-4 and TRBJ2-1, with 7 positions matching TRBD2. Losses at the gene ends were 4 bases for V and 8 bases for J; bases not matched to a gene: 17. This CDR3 spans 17 amino acids. This CDR3 is CASSSGLGGSTGDEQFF. In DNA, the CDR3 is TGTGCCAGCAGTTCGGGGTTAGGCGGGAGTACGGGGGATGAGCAGTTCTTC.

The rearrangement links TRBV30 to TRBJ1-5, with D tentatively TRBD1 (5 bases). The ends were cut back, 4 bases at V and 2 bases at J, with 9 bases in the middle. CDR3 length: 13 residues. Per the germline V gene, CDR1 is GTSNPN and CDR2 is SVGIG (reference sequence). The DNA for the CDR3 is TGTGCCTGGACACGGGGCGGCAATCAGCCCCAGCATTTT. Its translation: CAWTRGGNQPQHF.

There are a few counts of this clonotype. The chain is built from TRBV6-5 and TRBJ2-5; 11 bases line up with TRBD1. Germline V gene data show CDR1 as MNHEY and CDR2 as SVGAGI. V was pared by 0 bases and J by 2 bases, with 8 bases of the junction left unmatched. The CDR3 spans 18 residues. The CDR3 nucleotides are TGTGCCAGCAGTTACTCGATGACGCGGGACAGGGGGCAAGAGACCCAGTACTTC. Translating it yields CASSYSMTRDRGQETQYF.

This chain connects TRBV10-1 to TRBJ2-1, with 11 bases fitting TRBD2. Germline-derived CDR1 and CDR2 are WNHNN and SYGVQD (reference sequence). The CDR3 is made up of 17 amino acids. With 7 bases clipped from V and 0 bases from J, the junction kept 8 bases outside the gene matches. The CDR3 DNA reads as TGCGCCAGCAAGGGACTAGCGGACTGGAGCTCCTACAATGAGCAGTTCTTC. Translating it yields CASKGLADWSSYNEQFF.

The sample holds a few counts of this clonotype. The CDR3 region is CASTRDSNTEAFF. DNA for the CDR3: TGTGCCAGCACAAGAGACAGTAACACTGAAGCTTTCTTT. The chain recombines TRBV7-6 with TRBJ1-1; D is perhaps TRBD1 (5 bases). The CDR3 runs 13 residues. Between the trimmed V and J ends, which lost 7 bases and 2 bases, there was a span of 11 bases. Germline-derived CDR1 and CDR2 are SGHVS and FNYEAQ.